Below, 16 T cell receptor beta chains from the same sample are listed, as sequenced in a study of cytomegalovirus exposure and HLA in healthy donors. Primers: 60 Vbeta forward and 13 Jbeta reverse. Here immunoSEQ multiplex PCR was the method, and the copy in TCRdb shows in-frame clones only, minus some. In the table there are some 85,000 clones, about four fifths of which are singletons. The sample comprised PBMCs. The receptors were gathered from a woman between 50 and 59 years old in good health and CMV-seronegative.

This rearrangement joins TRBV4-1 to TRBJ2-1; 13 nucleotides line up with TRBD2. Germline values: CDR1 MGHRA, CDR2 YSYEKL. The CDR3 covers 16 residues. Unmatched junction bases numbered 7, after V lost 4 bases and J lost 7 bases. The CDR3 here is CASSLLWTSGGNEQFF. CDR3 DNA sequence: TGCGCCAGCAGCCTTCTATGGACTAGCGGGGGTAATGAGCAGTTCTTC.

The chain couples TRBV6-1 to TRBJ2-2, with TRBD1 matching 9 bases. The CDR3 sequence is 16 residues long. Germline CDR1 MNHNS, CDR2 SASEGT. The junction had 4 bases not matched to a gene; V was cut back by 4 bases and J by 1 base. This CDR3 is CASSVQGAKNTGELFF. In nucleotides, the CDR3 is TGTGCCAGCAGTGTACAGGGGGCGAAGAACACCGGGGAGCTGTTTTTT.

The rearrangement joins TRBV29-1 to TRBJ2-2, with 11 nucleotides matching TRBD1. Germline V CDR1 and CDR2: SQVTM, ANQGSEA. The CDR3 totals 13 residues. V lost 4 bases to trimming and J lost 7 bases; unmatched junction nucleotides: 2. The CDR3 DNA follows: TGCAGCGTTGGGGACAGGGGGGACGGGGAGCTGTTTTTT. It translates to CSVGDRGDGELFF.

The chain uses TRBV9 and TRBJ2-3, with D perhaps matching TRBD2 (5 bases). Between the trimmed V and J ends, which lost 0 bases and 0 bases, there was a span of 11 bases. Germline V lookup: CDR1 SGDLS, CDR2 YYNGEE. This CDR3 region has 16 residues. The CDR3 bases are TGTGCCAGCAGCGTAGACGAGGGCTCTAGCACAGATACGCAGTATTTT. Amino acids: CASSVDEGSSTDTQYF.

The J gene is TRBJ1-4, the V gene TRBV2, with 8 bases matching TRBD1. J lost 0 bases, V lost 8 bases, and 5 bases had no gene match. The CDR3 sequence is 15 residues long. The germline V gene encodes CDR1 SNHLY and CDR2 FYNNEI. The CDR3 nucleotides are TGTGCCAGCCAGGGACAGGCAACAACTAATGAAAAACTGTTTTTT. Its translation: CASQGQATTNEKLFF. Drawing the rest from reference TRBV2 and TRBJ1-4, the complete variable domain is EPEVTQTPSHQVTQMGQEVILRCVPISNHLYFYWYRQILGQKVEFLVSFYNNEISEKSEIFDDQFSVERPDGSNFTLKIRSTKLEDSAMYFCASQGQATTNEKLFFGSGTQLSVL.

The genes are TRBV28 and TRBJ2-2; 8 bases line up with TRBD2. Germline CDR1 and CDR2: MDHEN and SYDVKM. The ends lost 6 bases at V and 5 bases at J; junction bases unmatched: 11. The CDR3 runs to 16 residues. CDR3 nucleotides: TGTGCCAGCAGCTCCGGGACTAGGGAGCAAACCGGGGAGCTGTTTTTT. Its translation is CASSSGTREQTGELFF. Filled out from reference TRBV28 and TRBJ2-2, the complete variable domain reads DVKVTQSSRYLVKRTGEKVFLECVQDMDHENMFWYRQDPGLGLRLIYFSYDVKMKEKGDIPEGYSVSREKKERFSLILESASTNQTSMYLCASSSGTREQTGELFFGEGSRLTVL.

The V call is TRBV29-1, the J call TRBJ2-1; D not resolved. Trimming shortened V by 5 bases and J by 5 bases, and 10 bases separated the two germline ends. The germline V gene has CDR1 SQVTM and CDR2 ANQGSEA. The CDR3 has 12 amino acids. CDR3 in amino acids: CSVLQDHNEQFF. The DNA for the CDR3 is TGCAGCGTTCTCCAGGATCACAATGAGCAGTTCTTC.

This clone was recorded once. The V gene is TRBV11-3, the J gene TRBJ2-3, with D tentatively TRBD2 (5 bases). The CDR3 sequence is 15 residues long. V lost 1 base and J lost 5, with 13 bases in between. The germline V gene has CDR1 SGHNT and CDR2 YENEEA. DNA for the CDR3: TGTGCCAGCAGCTTAGGTGGCAAAAGCGGAGATACGCAGTATTTT. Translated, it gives CASSLGGKSGDTQYF.

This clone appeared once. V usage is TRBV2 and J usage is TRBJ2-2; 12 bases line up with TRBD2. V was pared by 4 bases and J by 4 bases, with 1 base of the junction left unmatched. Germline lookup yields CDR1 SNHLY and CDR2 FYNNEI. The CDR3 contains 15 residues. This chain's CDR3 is CASSASGRATGELFF. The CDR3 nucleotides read TGTGCCAGCAGTGCTAGCGGGAGGGCCACCGGGGAGCTGTTTTTT.

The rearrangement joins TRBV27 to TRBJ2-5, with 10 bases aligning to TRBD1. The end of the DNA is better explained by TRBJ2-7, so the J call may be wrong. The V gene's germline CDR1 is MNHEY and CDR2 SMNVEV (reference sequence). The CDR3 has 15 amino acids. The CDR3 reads CASSPGQGDSYEQYF. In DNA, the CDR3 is TGTGCCAGCAGTCCCGGACAGGGGGATTCCTACGAGCAGTACTTC.

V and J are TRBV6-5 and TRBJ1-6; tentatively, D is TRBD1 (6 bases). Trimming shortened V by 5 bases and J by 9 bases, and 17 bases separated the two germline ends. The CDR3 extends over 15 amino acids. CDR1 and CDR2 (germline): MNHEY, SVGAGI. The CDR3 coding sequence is TGTGCCAGCAGTACAGGGTTTCGGGGTGGTTCACCCCTCCACTTT. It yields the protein CASSTGFRGGSPLHF.

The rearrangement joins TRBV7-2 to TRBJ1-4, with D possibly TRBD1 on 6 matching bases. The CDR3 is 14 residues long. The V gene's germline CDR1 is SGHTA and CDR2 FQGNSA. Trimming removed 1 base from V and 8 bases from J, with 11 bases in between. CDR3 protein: CASSLGGLREKLFF. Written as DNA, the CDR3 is TGTGCCAGCAGCTTAGGGGGGCTCCGGGAAAAACTGTTTTTT.

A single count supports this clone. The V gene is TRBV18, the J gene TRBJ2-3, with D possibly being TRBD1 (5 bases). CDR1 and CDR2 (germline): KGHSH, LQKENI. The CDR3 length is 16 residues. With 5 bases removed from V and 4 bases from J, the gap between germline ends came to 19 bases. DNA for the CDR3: TGTGCCAGCTCAGTAGACAGTTTTGGTGCCGCAGATACGCAGTATTTT. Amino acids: CASSVDSFGAADTQYF.

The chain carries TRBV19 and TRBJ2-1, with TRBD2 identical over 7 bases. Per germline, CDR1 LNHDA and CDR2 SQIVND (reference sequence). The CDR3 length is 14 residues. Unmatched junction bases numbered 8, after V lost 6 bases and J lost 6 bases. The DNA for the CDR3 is TGTGCCAGTAGGATAACGGGAGGAGGCAATGAGCAGTTCTTC. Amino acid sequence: CASRITGGGNEQFF.

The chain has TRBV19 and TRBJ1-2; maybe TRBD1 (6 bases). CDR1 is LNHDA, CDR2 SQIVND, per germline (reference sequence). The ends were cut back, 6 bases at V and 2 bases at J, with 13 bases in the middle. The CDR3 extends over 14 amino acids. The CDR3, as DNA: TGTGCCAGTAGCCGCGGACAGTCAAACTATGGCTACACCTTC. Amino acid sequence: CASSRGQSNYGYTF.

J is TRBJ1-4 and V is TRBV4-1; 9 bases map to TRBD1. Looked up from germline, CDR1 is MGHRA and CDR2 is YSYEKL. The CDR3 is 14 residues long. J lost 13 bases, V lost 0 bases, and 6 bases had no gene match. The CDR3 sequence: CASSQDADRGRLFF. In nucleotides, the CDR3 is TGCGCCAGCAGCCAAGACGCGGACAGGGGACGACTGTTTTTT.